These T cell receptor beta chains were read from a single sample in a study of human T cells and chemical hapten exposure. TCRdb processed the RACE reads anew with MiXCR; each CDR3 protein has one entry. The sample yields about 80,000 distinct CDR3 sequences, roughly 10% seen once. This sample comprised whole blood, obtained in connection with sensitization to the hapten diphenylcyclopropenone (DPC). These receptors came from a woman aged 25 to 45 with alopecia areata. Some clones in this sample may be carry-over from other donors' samples. Both conserved end residues are part of each CDR3. D genes are given only for firm matches. Some rows have no size entry. The others give once, few or many, or a class for an expanded clone.

clone size: .; J gene: TRBJ2-5; D gene: TRBD2; V gene: TRBV5-1; CDR3 DNA: TGCGCCAGCAGCTTGGGCGCTTGGACTAGCGGAGAAGAGACCCAGTACTTC; CDR3 protein: CASSLGAWTSGEETQYF
clone size: medium-sized; J gene: TRBJ2-6; D gene: .; V gene: TRBV6-2/TRBV6-3; CDR3 DNA: TGTGCCAGCAGTAGGGTACCCTTCTCTGGGGCCAACGTCCTGACTTTC; CDR3 protein: CASSRVPFSGANVLTF
clone size: .; J gene: TRBJ2-1; D gene: .; V gene: TRBV20-1; CDR3 DNA: TGCAGTGCAAACGGACTACACAATGAGCAGTTCTTC; CDR3 protein: CSANGLHNEQFF
clone size: .; J gene: TRBJ2-2; D gene: TRBD1; V gene: TRBV6-2/TRBV6-3; CDR3 DNA: TGTGCCAGCAGTTACACAACGACAGGGACCGGGGAGCTGTTTTTT; CDR3 protein: CASSYTTTGTGELFF
clone size: few; J gene: TRBJ2-7; D gene: TRBD2; V gene: TRBV29-1; CDR3 DNA: TGCAGCGTTGTAGAGGTAGCGGGAGGAGAGCAGTACTTC; CDR3 protein: CSVVEVAGGEQYF
clone size: few; J gene: TRBJ2-3; D gene: .; V gene: TRBV5-5; CDR3 DNA: TGTGCCAGCAGTAACGGTCTAGTGGGGGTGGATACGCAGTATTTT; CDR3 protein: CASSNGLVGVDTQYF
clone size: many; J gene: TRBJ2-7; D gene: .; V gene: TRBV12-3/TRBV12-4; CDR3 DNA: TGTGCCAGCAGTTTAGGTCTGGCCTACGAGCAGTACTTC; CDR3 protein: CASSLGLAYEQYF
clone size: many; J gene: TRBJ2-5; D gene: TRBD2; V gene: TRBV6-2/TRBV6-3; CDR3 DNA: TGTGCCAGCAGTTACTCGAAAGCGGGAGGGCCGGAGACCCAGTACTTC; CDR3 protein: CASSYSKAGGPETQYF
clone size: many; J gene: TRBJ1-1; D gene: .; V gene: TRBV6-1; CDR3 DNA: TGTGCCAGCACTATGAACACTGAAGCTTTCTTT; CDR3 protein: CASTMNTEAFF
clone size: many; J gene: TRBJ2-7; D gene: .; V gene: TRBV28; CDR3 DNA: TGTGCCAGCAGTCCCGGCCCCAAATCGTTCTCCTACGAGCAGTACTTC; CDR3 protein: CASSPGPKSFSYEQYF
clone size: many; J gene: TRBJ2-5; D gene: TRBD2; V gene: TRBV4-3; CDR3 DNA: TGCGCCAGCAGCCAAAATTCGGCTAGCGGAGAGACCCAGTACTTC; CDR3 protein: CASSQNSASGETQYF
clone size: few; J gene: TRBJ2-5; D gene: .; V gene: TRBV20-1; CDR3 DNA: TGCAGTATTAAGAGAGGGGAGACCCAGTACTTC; CDR3 protein: CSIKRGETQYF
clone size: .; J gene: TRBJ2-2; D gene: .; V gene: TRBV24-1; CDR3 DNA: TGTGCCACCAGTCTTGCGCCTGGGGAGCTGTTTTTT; CDR3 protein: CATSLAPGELFF
clone size: many; J gene: TRBJ2-1; D gene: TRBD2; V gene: TRBV15; CDR3 DNA: TGTGCCACCAGCAGGTTAGCGGGGGAGACTTACAATGAGCAGTTCTTC; CDR3 protein: CATSRLAGETYNEQFF
clone size: many; J gene: TRBJ2-3; D gene: TRBD1; V gene: TRBV7-2; CDR3 DNA: TGTGCCAGCAGTTTTACTCCCAGAGGACAGGGGTGGACAGATACGCAGTATTTT; CDR3 protein: CASSFTPRGQGWTDTQYF
clone size: .; J gene: TRBJ2-7; D gene: TRBD1; V gene: TRBV29-1; CDR3 DNA: TGCAGCGTTGACCTGGGACAGGGCACCTACGAGCAGTACTTC; CDR3 protein: CSVDLGQGTYEQYF
clone size: many; J gene: TRBJ2-3; D gene: TRBD2; V gene: TRBV11-2; CDR3 DNA: TGTGCCAGCAGCTACCGCGGGAGGGCCGCAGATACGCAGTATTTT; CDR3 protein: CASSYRGRAADTQYF
clone size: .; J gene: TRBJ2-7; D gene: .; V gene: TRBV12-3/TRBV12-4; CDR3 DNA: TGTGCCAGCAGTTCCGGGACGGCGTCCTACGAGCAGTACTTC; CDR3 protein: CASSSGTASYEQYF
clone size: many; J gene: TRBJ2-1; D gene: .; V gene: TRBV27; CDR3 DNA: TGTGCCAGCAGTTTACGTCAGGGGGGGTTCAATGAGCAGTTCTTC; CDR3 protein: CASSLRQGGFNEQFF
clone size: few; J gene: TRBJ1-2; D gene: .; V gene: TRBV7-2; CDR3 DNA: TGTGCCAGCAGCCCGGGACTCTTTTCCTATGGCTACACCTTC; CDR3 protein: CASSPGLFSYGYTF
clone size: many; J gene: TRBJ2-7; D gene: .; V gene: TRBV6-5; CDR3 DNA: TGTGCCAGCAGGGATGCCGGGACACCCCTCTACGAGCAGTACTTC; CDR3 protein: CASRDAGTPLYEQYF
clone size: many; J gene: TRBJ2-1; D gene: .; V gene: TRBV4-2; CDR3 DNA: TGTGCCAGCAGCCAAGTGAATGAGCAGTTCTTC; CDR3 protein: CASSQVNEQFF
clone size: many; J gene: TRBJ2-3; D gene: .; V gene: TRBV12-3/TRBV12-4; CDR3 DNA: TGTGCCAGCAGTTTAGTAGGTGTAGATACGCAGTATTTT; CDR3 protein: CASSLVGVDTQYF
clone size: many; J gene: TRBJ2-1; D gene: .; V gene: TRBV11-2; CDR3 DNA: TGTGCCAGCAGCTTACCGGACCTCTACAATGAGCAGTTCTTC; CDR3 protein: CASSLPDLYNEQFF
clone size: many; J gene: TRBJ2-7; D gene: TRBD1; V gene: TRBV12-5; CDR3 DNA: TGTGCTAGTGCCGCAACAGGGGTAGGCTTGGGCGAGCAGTACTTC; CDR3 protein: CASAATGVGLGEQYF
clone size: .; J gene: TRBJ1-4; D gene: TRBD1; V gene: TRBV29-1; CDR3 DNA: TGCAGCGTTGAACTCCGACAGGGGACTAATGAAAAACTGTTTTTT; CDR3 protein: CSVELRQGTNEKLFF
clone size: many; J gene: TRBJ2-7; D gene: .; V gene: TRBV6-5; CDR3 DNA: TGTGCCAGCAGTTACTCTGTTTTGGGGAACGAGCAGTACTTC; CDR3 protein: CASSYSVLGNEQYF
clone size: many; J gene: TRBJ2-5; D gene: TRBD2; V gene: TRBV7-9; CDR3 DNA: TGTGCCAGCAGCCCGCGGGGGGTCGGCGAGACCCAGTACTTC; CDR3 protein: CASSPRGVGETQYF